This T cell receptor beta chain was observed in a study of response to subunit inactivated influenza vaccine (dated by TCRdb to 2016 to 2018). Regarding the complete study: To follow how T cells responded to a trivalent subunit inactivated influenza vaccine, the researchers relied on deep quantitative profiling of the T cell receptor repertoire.

Sequences DFQATT (CDR1) and SNEGSKA (CDR2) are obtained from the germline V gene (reference sequence). The CDR3 covers 14 residues, taking in both the cysteine and the phenylalanine. CDR3 DNA only is kept here, 42 bases in frame from base 1. The trim is 7 bases for V and 0 bases for J, with a gap of 13 bases between the germline ends. Overall study results and their limits: It was suggested by the authors that each seasonal influenza vaccination may recruit only a limited number of new T cells.

Receptor libraries were prepared by RT-PCR. Data came from an Illumina HiSeq 2500. Starting from the raw public reads, TCRdb applied fastp trimming at Q25, assembled clones with MiXCR and retained in-frame beta chains. Identical CDR3 proteins give one entry, which carries the most common genes and DNA. This sample is represented by about 300,000 distinct CDR3 sequences; around a fifth of them were singletons. The top ten clonotypes cover 9.5% to 13% of the sample. As concerns this clonotype: No antigen is known for it. One base away there is no much larger clone; base qualities are not given.

The chain links TRBV20-1 with TRBJ2-1, with TRBD2 tentatively as D gene (6 bases match). The clonotype originates from a man aged 50 to 69 who received an inactivated influenza vaccine. Donor details come from another sample of the same person, matched by shared clones. The starting material was PBMCs from blood, obtained less than 22 months after vaccination. The CDR3 sequence is CSGILAGSYNEQFF. Here is the DNA: TGCAGTGGTATACTAGCAGGCTCCTACAATGAGCAGTTCTTC.